What follows are 30 T cell receptor beta chains derived from one specimen sequenced in a study of blood T cell repertoires in COVID-19. Method: immunoSEQ multiplex PCR; TCRdb's copy keeps in-frame clones and lacks some. The sample gives 150,000 to 200,000 clones, 75% to 85% of which show up once; 6% is in the top ten. Sequencing input: peripheral blood. The receptors come from a middle-aged woman with COVID-19, enrolled during active disease.

This chain uses TRBV11-1 with TRBJ1-3; 8 positions agree with TRBD1. CDR3 length: 14 amino acids. Germline CDR1 reads SGHAT; CDR2 reads FQDESV (reference sequence). The junction had 3 bases not matched to a gene; V was cut back by 4 bases and J by 4 bases. This chain's CDR3 is CASSSRGQGNTIYF. The CDR3 bases are TGTGCCAGCAGCTCCAGGGGGCAAGGAAACACCATATATTTT.

The rearrangement joins TRBV27 to TRBJ2-7; the match to TRBD1 covers 8 bases. The CDR3 extends over 14 amino acids. Germline V gene lookup returns CDR1 MNHEY and CDR2 SMNVEV (reference sequence). V was pared by 5 bases and J by 3 bases, with 6 bases of the junction left unmatched. The CDR3 DNA follows: TGTGCCAGCAGTGACAGGGGCCAAATCTACGAGCAGTACTTC. Protein product: CASSDRGQIYEQYF.

The genes are TRBV7-2 and TRBJ2-7, with D perhaps matching TRBD1 (6 bases). CDR1 SGHTA and CDR2 FQGNSA come from the germline V gene. Trimming shortened V by 6 bases and J by 3 bases, and 15 bases separated the two germline ends. The CDR3 contains 14 residues. Written as DNA, the CDR3 is TGTGCCAGCAGTCTGGGGGCGGCGGACTACGAGCAGTACTTC. It is translated as CASSLGAADYEQYF. Using reference TRBV7-2 and TRBJ2-7 for the parts outside the CDR3, the full variable domain is GAGVSQSPSNKVTEKGKDVELRCDPISGHTALYWYRQSLGQGLEFLIYFQGNSAPDKSGLPSDRFSAERTGGSVSTLTIQRTQQEDSAVYLCASSLGAADYEQYFGPGTRLTVT.

CDR3 residues: CATSRRTSGDNTGELFF. CDR3 coding DNA: TGTGCCACCAGCAGAAGGACTAGCGGAGACAACACCGGGGAGCTGTTTTTT. The chain links TRBV15 to TRBJ2-2; 10 bases map to TRBD2. This CDR3 has 17 amino acids. CDR1 and CDR2 from the germline V gene are LNHNV and YYDKDF (reference sequence). V dropped 2 bases and J dropped 2; count of bases not matched to a gene: 5.

This clone was seen a handful of times. V gene TRBV7-2 combines with J gene TRBJ2-6; 7 nucleotides line up with TRBD1. The length of the CDR3 is 18 residues. Trimming removed 6 bases from V and 2 bases from J; junction bases left unmatched: 13. CDR1 SGHTA and CDR2 FQGNSA come from the germline V gene. CDR3 coding DNA: TGTGCCAGCAGACTAAGAGACAGGGTTACTACTGGGGCCAACGTCCTGACTTTC. The encoded protein is CASRLRDRVTTGANVLTF.

The chain couples TRBV23-1 to TRBJ1-1, with D tentatively TRBD1 (6 bases). TRBV23-1 carries the ORF label, with uncertain function. The germline V and J ends were trimmed by 4 bases and 2 bases, with 14 bases remaining between them. The CDR3 runs 15 residues. The CDR3 loop is CASSPREGDNTEAFF. The CDR3 DNA is TGCGCCAGCAGTCCCCGGGAGGGGGACAACACTGAAGCTTTCTTT.

The V gene is TRBV19, the J gene TRBJ1-1; tentatively, D is TRBD1 (6 bases). Germline V gene data show CDR1 as LNHDA and CDR2 as SQIVND (reference sequence). The germline V and J ends were trimmed by 5 bases and 4 bases, with 14 bases remaining between them. CDR3 length equals 14 residues. CDR3 sequence (DNA): TGTGCCAGTAGTGGGGGCTCCCTGACCACTGAAGCTTTCTTT. The encoded protein is CASSGGSLTTEAFF.

This clone was detected a few times. The chain recombines TRBV21-1 with TRBJ2-2; the D segment call TRBD1 is taken from the table without a DNA check. TRBV21-1 is assigned pseudogene status. This CDR3 contains 18 residues. The CDR3, as DNA: TGTGCCAGCACCGAAGGGGGAACCGGGACAGAGAACACCGGGGAGCTGTTTTTT. Translating gives CASTEGGTGTENTGELFF.

V is TRBV19 and J is TRBJ1-1; 8 nucleotides align to TRBD1. The germline gives CDR1 LNHDA, CDR2 SQIVND (reference sequence). The junction had 9 bases not matched to a gene; V was cut back by 9 bases and J by 0 bases. The CDR3 extends over 15 amino acids. The chain's CDR3 is CASQRRTGLNTEAFF. The CDR3 DNA reads as TGTGCCAGCCAAAGAAGGACAGGGTTGAACACTGAAGCTTTCTTT.

This sequence joins TRBV30 and TRBJ2-3; 7 nucleotides match TRBD2. Trimming removed 2 bases from V and 5 bases from J; junction bases left unmatched: 4. In germline, CDR1 is GTSNPN, CDR2 SVGIG (reference sequence). The CDR3 runs to 13 residues. The CDR3 protein is CAWSLASGDTQYF. The CDR3 nucleotides read TGTGCCTGGAGTTTGGCTAGCGGAGATACGCAGTATTTT. Filled out from reference TRBV30 and TRBJ2-3, the complete variable domain reads SQTIHQWPATLVQPVGSPLSLECTVEGTSNPNLYWYRQAAGRGLQLLFYSVGIGQISSEVPQNLSASRPQDRQFILSSKKLLLSDSGFYLCAWSLASGDTQYFGPGTRLTVL.

The chain couples TRBV21-1 to TRBJ1-1. TRBV21-1 is listed as a pseudogene. The CDR3 is made up of 13 amino acids. The CDR3 protein is CASSKGGDTEAFF. Written as DNA, the CDR3 is TGTGCCAGCAGCAAAGGGGGGGACACTGAAGCTTTCTTT.

CDR3 in amino acids: CASTPTGGRETQYF. The CDR3, as DNA: TGTGCCAGCACCCCGACAGGGGGCCGTGAGACCCAGTACTTC. The chain uses TRBV11-1 and TRBJ2-5; 10 bases match TRBD1. Looked up from germline, CDR1 is SGHAT and CDR2 is FQDESV (reference sequence). V trimming: 7 bases; J trimming: 5 bases; junction bases outside the gene matches: 7. There are 14 residues in the CDR3.

The V call is TRBV10-3, the J call TRBJ1-5, with no clear D. Deletions cut 2 bases from V and 6 bases from J, with 8 bases between. Per germline, CDR1 ENHRY and CDR2 SYGVKD. The CDR3 is 13 residues long. This chain's CDR3 is CAISEESGQPQHF. The CDR3 coding sequence is TGTGCCATCAGTGAGGAGAGCGGTCAGCCCCAGCATTTT.

The chain recombines TRBV11-1 with TRBJ1-2; the D gene is possibly TRBD1 (5 bases). Per germline, CDR1 SGHAT and CDR2 FQDESV (reference sequence). Trimming shortened V by 6 bases and J by 8 bases, and 19 bases separated the two germline ends. The CDR3 runs 14 residues. CDR3 loop: CASSQTGQGRGYTF. DNA of the CDR3: TGTGCCAGCAGTCAGACGGGTCAGGGAAGAGGCTACACCTTC.

The chain employs TRBV13 and TRBJ1-3; a possible D gene is TRBD1 (6 bases). Trimming cost V 5 bases and J 5 bases, with 13 bases left between them. Germline V gene data show CDR1 as PRHDT and CDR2 as FYEKMQ (reference sequence). The CDR3 consists of 14 residues. CDR3 sequence (DNA): TGTGCCAGCAGCACCAGGGGTGGGAGAAACACCATATATTTT. This gives the protein CASSTRGGRNTIYF.

The CDR3 region has the DNA TGTGCCAGCAGCAAGGGACAGACTAACTATGGCTACACCTTC. It translates to CASSKGQTNYGYTF. The chain couples TRBV6-5 to TRBJ1-2, with 7 bases aligning to TRBD1. V lost 6 bases, J lost 0 bases, and 4 bases stayed unmatched. Germline V CDR1 and CDR2: MNHEY, SVGAGI. This CDR3 is 14 amino acids long.

The rearrangement links TRBV19 to TRBJ2-7; TRBD1 agrees at 7 bases. Germline V gives CDR1 LNHDA, CDR2 SQIVND (reference sequence). The CDR3 covers 13 residues. The trim removed 4 bases at V and 2 bases at J, leaving 2 bases unmatched. The CDR3 sequence: CASSTGQPYEQYF. CDR3 nucleotide sequence: TGTGCCAGTAGTACGGGACAGCCCTACGAGCAGTACTTC.

The V gene is TRBV4-1, the J gene TRBJ1-3; D possibly corresponds to TRBD1 (5 bases). CDR3 size: 16 residues. Per germline, CDR1 MGHRA and CDR2 YSYEKL. The V end was cut by 1 base, the J end by 4 bases, with 14 bases between. Here the CDR3 DNA reads TGCGCCAGCAGCCAAGGTGATAAGGGGAACGGAAACACCATATATTTT. Protein sequence: CASSQGDKGNGNTIYF.

This clone has a handful of counts. The rearrangement uses TRBV7-2 and TRBJ2-2; 11 bases agree with TRBD2. CDR1 and CDR2 from the germline V gene are SGHTA and FQGNSA. The CDR3 runs to 15 residues. The junction had 4 bases not matched to a gene; V was cut back by 5 bases and J by 5 bases. The CDR3 region is CASSVTSGSTGELFF. The CDR3 coding sequence is TGTGCCAGCAGCGTAACTAGCGGGAGTACCGGGGAGCTGTTTTTT.

On this clone: The same CDR3 also results from other DNA sequences found in this sample. This chain joins TRBV19 and TRBJ1-1, with D perhaps TRBD1 (5 bases). Germline CDR1 and CDR2: LNHDA and SQIVND (reference sequence). The CDR3 loop spans 13 amino acids. Trimming cost V 5 bases and J 2 bases, with 9 bases left between them. The CDR3 protein is CASSLGANTEAFF. The CDR3 nucleotides read TGTGCCAGTAGTCTAGGGGCCAACACTGAAGCTTTCTTT. Combining the CDR3 with reference TRBV19 and TRBJ1-1 gives the whole variable domain DGGITQSPKYLFRKEGQNVTLSCEQNLNHDAMYWYRQDPGQGLRLIYYSQIVNDFQKGDIAEGYSVSREKKESFPLTVTSAQKNPTAFYLCASSLGANTEAFFGQGTRLTVV.

The genes are TRBV30 and TRBJ1-2; 12 nucleotides align to TRBD1. V dropped 3 bases and J dropped 8; count of bases not matched to a gene: 7. The germline CDR1 and CDR2 sequences are GTSNPN and SVGIG (reference sequence). There are 14 residues in the CDR3. In DNA form, the CDR3 reads TGTGCCTGGAGCGGGGGACAGGGGGCGGCGGGCTACACCTTC. Protein: CAWSGGQGAAGYTF.

The chain couples TRBV2 to TRBJ2-2; 8 nucleotides align to TRBD1. The germline CDR1 and CDR2 sequences are SNHLY and FYNNEI. The CDR3 runs to 13 residues. The junction had 7 bases not matched to a gene; V was cut back by 11 bases and J by 5 bases. DNA for the CDR3: TGTGCCGGGAGACAGGGGACAACCGGGGAGCTGTTTTTT. This encodes CAGRQGTTGELFF.

This clone has a single count. The chain couples TRBV5-5 to TRBJ2-1; maybe TRBD2 (5 bases). The V end lost 7 bases, the J end lost 3 bases, and 17 bases lay between the germline ends. The CDR3 is 15 amino acids. Germline-derived CDR1 and CDR2 are SGHKS and YYEKEE (reference sequence). The CDR3 DNA is TGTGCCAGCGGCGAAAGACTAAGCTACTACAATGAGCAGTTCTTC. It translates to CASGERLSYYNEQFF.

V and J are TRBV11-1 and TRBJ1-1; TRBD1 might be the D (5 bases). The CDR3 sequence is 14 residues long. Trimming took off 5 bases at V and 1 base at J, with 11 bases between the two ends. Looked up from germline, CDR1 is SGHAT and CDR2 is FQDESV (reference sequence). DNA of the CDR3: TGTGCCAGCAGCACGGGGGGAGGGAACACTGAAGCTTTCTTT. Residues: CASSTGGGNTEAFF.

The chain uses TRBV7-9 and TRBJ1-3; maybe TRBD1 (5 bases). Trimming left V 4 bases short and J 0 bases short, with 16 bases between. Germline assignment: CDR1 SEHNR and CDR2 FQNEAQ (reference sequence). The CDR3 is made up of 17 amino acids. The CDR3 loop is CASSSVAGSLSGNTIYF. CDR3 nucleotide sequence: TGTGCCAGCAGCTCAGTAGCAGGGTCCCTCTCTGGAAACACCATATATTTT.

V and J are TRBV24-1 and TRBJ1-2, with 9 positions matching TRBD1. Trimming removed 4 bases from V and 8 bases from J; junction bases left unmatched: 4. The CDR3 is 13 amino acids. Germline assignment: CDR1 KGHDR and CDR2 SFDVKD. The CDR3 is CATSETGGMGYTF. The DNA for the CDR3 is TGTGCCACCAGTGAAACAGGGGGCATGGGCTACACCTTC.

The V gene is TRBV6-5, the J gene TRBJ2-7, with TRBD1 matching 8 bases. CDR1 is MNHEY, CDR2 SVGAGI, per germline. This CDR3 comprises 14 residues. The V and J ends lost 10 bases and 3 bases, in that order; junction bases with no gene match: 11. CDR3 DNA sequence: TGTGCCACCCACACCCGGACAGGGAACTACGAGCAGTACTTC. Protein product: CATHTRTGNYEQYF.

This rearrangement joins TRBV7-9 to TRBJ2-1; D is perhaps TRBD1 (7 bases). V dropped 8 bases and J dropped 2 bases, with 28 bases sitting between them. The CDR3 runs to 19 residues. CDR1 is SEHNR, CDR2 FQNEAQ, per germline (reference sequence). The DNA of the CDR3 is TGTGCCAGCCGAGACCGAGGGGGCGCGGGACTCGGCCCCTACAATGAGCAGTTCTTC. Translation: CASRDRGGAGLGPYNEQFF.

The chain links TRBV4-2 to TRBJ2-2, with TRBD2 as a possible D gene (6 bases). V was pared by 1 base and J by 0 bases, with 9 bases between. This CDR3 is built from 16 residues. The germline CDR1 and CDR2 sequences are LGHNA and YNFKEQ. This chain's CDR3 is CASSQGRDSNTGELFF. The DNA for the CDR3 is TGTGCCAGCAGCCAAGGTCGGGACTCGAACACCGGGGAGCTGTTTTTT.

The chain couples TRBV30 to TRBJ1-6; 7 positions match TRBD1. V gave up 5 bases and J gave up 7 bases; unmatched junction bases: 5. The CDR3 is made up of 13 amino acids. The V gene's germline CDR1 is GTSNPN and CDR2 SVGIG (reference sequence). CDR3 in DNA: TGTGCCTGGGGGGACAGCGCAAATTCACCCCTCCACTTT. As protein: CAWGDSANSPLHF.